A single sample is the source of the 13 T cell receptor beta chains below, sequenced in a study of blood T cell repertoires in COVID-19 (dated by TCRdb to the early 2020s). Library method: the immunoSEQ multiplex PCR assay. This immuneACCESS table, as held by TCRdb, lists in-frame sequences with V and J called but not all clones. Of the missing ones, under half trace to an unresolved V gene in checked studies; the others have no known cause. This sample holds 30,000 to 35,000 clones; 85% to 90% were observed only once. 28% of the sample lies in the top ten. Material: peripheral blood. These receptors were taken from a man aged 80 or over with acute or convalescent COVID-19.

This clone appeared once. V and J are TRBV4-2 and TRBJ2-1; 8 nucleotides match TRBD2. Germline values: CDR1 LGHNA, CDR2 YNFKEQ. The CDR3 loop spans 16 amino acids. The junction had 6 bases not matched to a gene; V was cut back by 0 bases and J by 5 bases. CDR3 sequence (DNA): TGTGCCAGCAGCCAAGATCCCAGCGGGAGTAACAATGAGCAGTTCTTC. It codes for CASSQDPSGSNNEQFF.

This clone was counted a single time. J is TRBJ1-6 and V is TRBV5-1; TRBD1 aligns across 8 bases. The germline V gene has CDR1 SGHRS and CDR2 YFSETQ. V lost 3 bases and J lost 7; bases outside the gene matches: 6. The CDR3 has 15 residues. CDR3 loop: CASSYRQGRNSPLHF. The CDR3 DNA reads as TGCGCCAGCAGCTACCGACAGGGGCGGAATTCACCCCTCCACTTT.

V is TRBV29-1 and J is TRBJ1-1, with D uncertain. CDR1 SQVTM and CDR2 ANQGSEA come from the germline V gene. Trimming took 0 bases from V and 7 from J, leaving 6 bases between them. This CDR3 region has 11 residues. CDR3 residues: CSVEEQYEAFF. The CDR3 DNA is TGCAGCGTTGAAGAACAGTATGAAGCTTTCTTT.

The V gene is TRBV30, the J gene TRBJ2-1; 8 bases are a match to TRBD2. Trimming at V came to 2 bases and at J to 8 bases, leaving 5 bases not matched to a gene. CDR1 and CDR2 (germline): GTSNPN, SVGIG (reference sequence). The CDR3 loop spans 13 amino acids. DNA of the CDR3: TGTGCCTGGAGTAGCCTAGCGGGCCATGAGCAGTTCTTC. Encoded protein: CAWSSLAGHEQFF.

The count of this clone is one. The chain employs TRBV11-2 and TRBJ2-7; 13 bases agree with TRBD2. Trimming took 5 bases from V and 2 from J; bases not matched to a gene: 3. This CDR3 is 15 amino acids long. The germline V gene encodes CDR1 SGHAT and CDR2 FQNNGV. The DNA for the CDR3 is TGTGCCAGCAGCACGGGACTAGCGGGAACCTACGAGCAGTACTTC. Protein: CASSTGLAGTYEQYF.

The chain joins TRBV5-1 to TRBJ2-2; a possible D gene is TRBD1 (6 bases). The CDR3 runs 15 residues. Germline CDR1 reads SGHRS; CDR2 reads YFSETQ. With 4 bases removed from V and 0 bases from J, the gap between germline ends came to 10 bases. In DNA, the CDR3 is TGCGCCAGCAGCATACAGGGAGCGAACACCGGGGAGCTGTTTTTT. Its protein is CASSIQGANTGELFF. Full variable domain (outside the CDR3, taken from reference TRBV5-1 and TRBJ2-2): KAGVTQTPRYLIKTRGQQVTLSCSPISGHRSVSWYQQTPGQGLQFLFEYFSETQRNKGNFPGRFSGRQFSNSRSEMNVSTLELGDSALYLCASSIQGANTGELFFGEGSRLTVL.

The chain recombines TRBV27 with TRBJ2-7; 7 positions match TRBD1. The ends lost 5 bases at V and 2 bases at J; junction bases unmatched: 6. The CDR3 is 14 amino acids. From germline, CDR1 is MNHEY and CDR2 SMNVEV (reference sequence). The CDR3 DNA is TGTGCCAGCAGTCCGTGGCAGGGGGCCTACGAGCAGTACTTC. Translating it yields CASSPWQGAYEQYF.

The chain uses TRBV27 and TRBJ1-2; TRBD1 matches at 7 bases. This CDR3 has 14 amino acids. Germline V gene data show CDR1 as MNHEY and CDR2 as SMNVEV (reference sequence). The V and J ends lost 6 bases and 8 bases, in that order; junction bases with no gene match: 12. Here the CDR3 DNA reads TGTGCCAGCAGCGATCACAGGGGAACGAAAGGCTACACCTTC. Translating gives CASSDHRGTKGYTF.

V gene TRBV27 combines with J gene TRBJ2-1, with no clear D. The V gene lost 0 bases and the J gene lost 10 bases, with 10 bases spanning the gap. The germline CDR1 and CDR2 sequences are MNHEY and SMNVEV (reference sequence). CDR3 length equals 13 residues. In DNA, the CDR3 is TGTGCCAGCAGTTTATCTGAAGTCCGGGAGCAGTTCTTC. Its translation is CASSLSEVREQFF.

Remarks on this clone: Germline is not matched at one junction end, which may reflect a read error. This sample includes further DNA sequences coding for the same CDR3. V usage is TRBV7-2 and J usage is TRBJ1-3; no clear D gene. This CDR3 is 15 amino acids long. Germline lookup yields CDR1 SGHTA and CDR2 FQGNSA. The CDR3 loop is CASSFQAGGANTIYF. As DNA, the CDR3 is TGCGCCAGCAGCTTTCAAGCAGGTGGTGCAAACACCATATATTTT.

The gene calls are TRBV7-2 and TRBJ2-7, with TRBD1 as a possible D gene (6 bases). V was cut by 8 bases and J by 5 bases, with 25 bases left in between. This CDR3 region has 16 residues. The germline V gene encodes CDR1 SGHTA and CDR2 FQGNSA. The CDR3 DNA reads TGTGCCAGCTTAGGTTTGGGGGCGACCCTCATTGACGAGCAGTACTTC. Translating gives CASLGLGATLIDEQYF.

The chain is built from TRBV5-1 and TRBJ2-1; 8 bases match TRBD2. This CDR3 has 14 residues. Germline CDR1 reads SGHRS; CDR2 reads YFSETQ. The V and J ends lost 4 bases and 8 bases, in that order; junction bases with no gene match: 8. This chain's CDR3 is CASSIAAGGDEQFF. CDR3 in DNA: TGCGCCAGCAGCATTGCCGCGGGGGGCGATGAGCAGTTCTTC.

The chain has TRBV5-4 and TRBJ1-6, with 9 bases aligning to TRBD1. This CDR3 is 15 amino acids long. J gave up 9 bases and V 6 bases, and 10 bases lay outside the gene matches. The germline gives CDR1 SGHNT, CDR2 YYREEE (reference sequence). The CDR3 loop is CASTRQGEITSPLHF. CDR3 DNA sequence: TGTGCCAGCACCAGACAGGGGGAGATTACTTCACCCCTCCACTTT.